This T cell receptor (beta chain) was observed in a study of cytomegalovirus exposure and HLA in healthy donors. The germline V gene encodes CDR1 LGHNA and CDR2 YNFKEQ. Unmatched junction bases numbered 10, after V lost 1 base and J lost 1 base. This CDR3 comprises 18 residues. In the PCR, 60 Vbeta and 13 Jbeta primers were used. The repertoire was sequenced with immunoSEQ multiplex PCR; TCRdb's copy has only in-frame clones and lacks some. The data hold over 150,000 clones, with 80% observed a single time. The TCR originated in a man aged 30 to 39 in good health and CMV-seropositive. The chain employs TRBV4-2 and TRBJ2-3, with TRBD2 identical over 8 bases. Sequenced input: PBMCs. CDR3 loop: CASSQAVFGRDGTDTQYF. Written as DNA, the CDR3 is TGTGCCAGCAGCCAAGCCGTGTTCGGGAGGGATGGCACAGATACGCAGTATTTT.